This T cell receptor (beta chain) originates from a study of shared clonotypes between healthy human individuals. The study's findings and limits: Some clonotypes were shared by all four sorted-subset donors, while others were not shared. The non-shared ones had lower generation probabilities than the shared ones. Represented diversity, genetic and exposure-history alike, was limited by few donors. Shared clonotypes: 4.5% to 5% naive CD4, around 3.5% naive CD8, less than 2.5% memory CD4, over 0.3% memory CD8.

Trimming cost V 0 bases and J 2 bases, with 6 bases left between them. Per germline, CDR1 SGHDT and CDR2 YYEEEE. This CDR3 has 13 residues. CD45RO-negative CD8 cells positively selected for CCR7 made up the naive population, which excluded terminally differentiated effector memory CD45RA+ cells. This clone was seen a single time. Its antigen is unknown. Assay used: immunoSEQ multiplex PCR; TCRdb lists only in-frame clones, some missing. The sample has fewer than 1 million clones, about 96% seen once. J is TRBJ2-7 and V is TRBV5-6; D is unclear. Sequencing was done on a sample of naive CD8+ T cells sorted from blood. The sequence was obtained from a man aged 25-45 years in good health. The CDR3 bases are TGTGCCAGCAGCTTGGGTCGGGCCTACGAGCAGTACTTC. Protein: CASSLGRAYEQYF.